The present TCR beta chain was sequenced within a study of OX40 agonist ivuxolimab in advanced cancers. Study-level background: Recorded diagnoses for dose-escalation patients were hepatocellular carcinoma, melanoma, renal cell or head and neck cancer. Study-level results: CD4+ T cells averaged fewer expanded clones than CD8+ T cells. Within 6 weeks, CD4+ and CD8+ blood T cells expanded clonally at 0.1 to 3.0 mg/kg.

Sampling times: baseline, cycle 4 day 1, cycle 7 day 1. Generated by immunoSEQ multiplex PCR, the TCRdb table keeps only in-frame clones and is missing some. Of about 97,000 clones detected, less than 90% appear once; the ten largest clones hold more than 5.5%. As regards this clone: The antigen remains undetermined.

With V trimmed by 0 bases and J by 5 bases, 9 bases remained unmatched. The germline V gene has CDR1 SGHRS and CDR2 YFSETQ. CDR3 length: 16 amino acids. This receptor was obtained from an adult with an advanced solid tumor such as melanoma, head and neck, liver or kidney cancer. This rearrangement joins TRBV5-1 to TRBJ2-3; TRBD2 matches 7 bases. Source: CD4+ or CD8+ T cells sorted from blood, taken in a trial of the OX40 agonist ivuxolimab. Written as DNA, the CDR3 is TGCGCCAGCAGCTTGGCCCCTAGCGGACCAGAAGATACGCAGTATTTT. The encoded protein is CASSLAPSGPEDTQYF. The full variable domain, completed using reference TRBV5-1 and TRBJ2-3, is KAGVTQTPRYLIKTRGQQVTLSCSPISGHRSVSWYQQTPGQGLQFLFEYFSETQRNKGNFPGRFSGRQFSNSRSEMNVSTLELGDSALYLCASSLAPSGPEDTQYFGPGTRLTVL.